The present entry profiles one TCR beta chain with its context. The antigen remains unidentified. This sample is part of a study of T cell responses to AZD1222 COVID-19 vaccine. Points from the study as a whole: In all cases, repertoires were sampled only after the peak T cell response. Donors were chiefly white British, with a greater number of females, and clonal diversity was perhaps underestimated.

Produced via immunoSEQ multiplex PCR; TCRdb's table is partial and in-frame only. The sample holds 95,000 to 150,000 clones, 80% to 90% seen once. The receptor was isolated from an adult in good health. The sequenced sample was peripheral blood, obtained on day 0 of AZD1222 vaccination.

In DNA form, the CDR3 reads TGTGCCATCCTCGGGGGGCTCTATGGCTACACCTTC. Protein sequence: CAILGGLYGYTF. V gene TRBV10-3 combines with J gene TRBJ1-2; possibly TRBD1 for D (6 bases). Germline V lookup: CDR1 ENHRY, CDR2 SYGVKD. The CDR3 loop spans 12 amino acids. Deletions cut 8 bases from V and 4 bases from J, with 11 bases between.